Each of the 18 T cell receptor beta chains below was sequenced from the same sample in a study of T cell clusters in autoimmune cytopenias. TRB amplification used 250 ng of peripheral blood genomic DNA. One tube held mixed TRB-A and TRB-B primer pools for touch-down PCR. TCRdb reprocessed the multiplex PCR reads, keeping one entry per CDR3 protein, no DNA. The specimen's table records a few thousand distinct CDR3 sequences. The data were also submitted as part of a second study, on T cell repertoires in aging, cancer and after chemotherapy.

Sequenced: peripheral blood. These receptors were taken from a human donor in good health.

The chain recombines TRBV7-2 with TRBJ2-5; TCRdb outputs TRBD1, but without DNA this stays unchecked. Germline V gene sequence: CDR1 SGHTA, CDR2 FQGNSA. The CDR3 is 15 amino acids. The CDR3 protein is CASSFQRGVRETQYF.

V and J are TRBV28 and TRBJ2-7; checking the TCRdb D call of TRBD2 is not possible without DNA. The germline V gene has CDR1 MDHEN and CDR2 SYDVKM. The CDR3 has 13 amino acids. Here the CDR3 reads CASSQAGVNEQYF.

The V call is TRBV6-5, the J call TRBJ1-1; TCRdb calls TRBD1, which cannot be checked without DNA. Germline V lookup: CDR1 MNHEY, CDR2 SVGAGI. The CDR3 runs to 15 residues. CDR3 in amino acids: CASGSAPGSNTEAFF.

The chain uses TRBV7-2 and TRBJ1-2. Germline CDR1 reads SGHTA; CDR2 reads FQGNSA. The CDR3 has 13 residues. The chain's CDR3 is CASSLGRNYGYTF. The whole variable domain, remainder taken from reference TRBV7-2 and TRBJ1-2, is GAGVSQSPSNKVTEKGKDVELRCDPISGHTALYWYRQSLGQGLEFLIYFQGNSAPDKSGLPSDRFSAERTGGSVSTLTIQRTQQEDSAVYLCASSLGRNYGYTFGSGTRLTVV.

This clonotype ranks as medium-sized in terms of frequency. The CDR3 here is CASSLLGTGGNEQFF. The V call is TRBV12-3 or TRBV12-4, the J call TRBJ2-1; TCRdb's assignment of TRBD1 cannot be checked, as there is no DNA. The CDR3 extends over 15 amino acids.

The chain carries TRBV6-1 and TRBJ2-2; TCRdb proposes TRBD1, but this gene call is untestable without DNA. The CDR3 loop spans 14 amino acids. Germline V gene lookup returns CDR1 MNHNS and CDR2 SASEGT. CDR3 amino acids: CASKGTWGTGELFF.

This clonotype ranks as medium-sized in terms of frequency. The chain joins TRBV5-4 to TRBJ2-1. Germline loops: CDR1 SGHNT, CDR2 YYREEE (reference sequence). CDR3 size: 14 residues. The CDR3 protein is CASSWGGFYNEQFF.

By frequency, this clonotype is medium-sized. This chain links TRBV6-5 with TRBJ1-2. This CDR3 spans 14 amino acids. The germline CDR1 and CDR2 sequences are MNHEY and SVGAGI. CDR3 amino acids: CASRRGVGDYGYTF.

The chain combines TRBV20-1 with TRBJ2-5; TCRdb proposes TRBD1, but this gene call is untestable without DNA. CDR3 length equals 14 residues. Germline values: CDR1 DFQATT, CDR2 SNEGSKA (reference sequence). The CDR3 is CSAREGGGLKTQYF.

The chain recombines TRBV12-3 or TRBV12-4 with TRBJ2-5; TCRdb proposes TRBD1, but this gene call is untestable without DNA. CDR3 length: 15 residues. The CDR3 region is CASSRTGVEKETQYF.

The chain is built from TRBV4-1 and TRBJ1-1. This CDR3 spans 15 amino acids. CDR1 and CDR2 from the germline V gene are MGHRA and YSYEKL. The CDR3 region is CASSQVTRLNTEAFF.

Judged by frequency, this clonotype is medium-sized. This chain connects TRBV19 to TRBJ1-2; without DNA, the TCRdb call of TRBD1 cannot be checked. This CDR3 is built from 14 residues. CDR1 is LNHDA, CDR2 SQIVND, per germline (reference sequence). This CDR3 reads CASREPGHNYGYTF.

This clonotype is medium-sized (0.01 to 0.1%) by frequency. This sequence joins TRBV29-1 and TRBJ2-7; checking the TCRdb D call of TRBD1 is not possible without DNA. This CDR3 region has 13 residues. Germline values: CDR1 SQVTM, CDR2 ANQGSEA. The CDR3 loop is CSTGMVGGYEQYF.

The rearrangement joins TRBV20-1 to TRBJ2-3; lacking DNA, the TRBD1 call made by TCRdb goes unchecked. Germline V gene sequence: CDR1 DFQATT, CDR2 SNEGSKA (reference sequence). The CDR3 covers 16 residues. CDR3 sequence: CSARLQTGRGADTQYF.

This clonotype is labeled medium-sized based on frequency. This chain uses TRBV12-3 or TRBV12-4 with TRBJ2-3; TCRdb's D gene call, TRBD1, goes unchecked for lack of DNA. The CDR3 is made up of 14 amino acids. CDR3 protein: CASSPDRGTDTQYF.

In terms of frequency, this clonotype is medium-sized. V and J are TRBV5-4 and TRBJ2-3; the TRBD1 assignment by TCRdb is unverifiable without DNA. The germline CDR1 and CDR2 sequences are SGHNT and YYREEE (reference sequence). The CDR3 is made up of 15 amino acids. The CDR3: CASSGTKWGTDTQYF.

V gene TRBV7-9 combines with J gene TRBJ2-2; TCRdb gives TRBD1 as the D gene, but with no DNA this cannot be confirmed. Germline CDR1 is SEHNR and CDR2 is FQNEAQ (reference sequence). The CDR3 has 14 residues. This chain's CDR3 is CASGDRKRTGELFF.

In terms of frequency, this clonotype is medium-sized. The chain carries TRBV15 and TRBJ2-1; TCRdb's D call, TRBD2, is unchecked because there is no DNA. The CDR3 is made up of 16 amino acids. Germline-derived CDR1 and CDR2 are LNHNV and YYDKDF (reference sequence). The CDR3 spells CATSRPLGLAVLEQFF. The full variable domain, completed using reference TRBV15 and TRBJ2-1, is DAMVIQNPRYQVTQFGKPVTLSCSQTLNHNVMYWYQQKSSQAPKLLFHYYDKDFNNEADTPDNFQSRRPNTSFCFLDIRSPGLGDTAMYLCATSRPLGLAVLEQFFGPGTRLTVL.